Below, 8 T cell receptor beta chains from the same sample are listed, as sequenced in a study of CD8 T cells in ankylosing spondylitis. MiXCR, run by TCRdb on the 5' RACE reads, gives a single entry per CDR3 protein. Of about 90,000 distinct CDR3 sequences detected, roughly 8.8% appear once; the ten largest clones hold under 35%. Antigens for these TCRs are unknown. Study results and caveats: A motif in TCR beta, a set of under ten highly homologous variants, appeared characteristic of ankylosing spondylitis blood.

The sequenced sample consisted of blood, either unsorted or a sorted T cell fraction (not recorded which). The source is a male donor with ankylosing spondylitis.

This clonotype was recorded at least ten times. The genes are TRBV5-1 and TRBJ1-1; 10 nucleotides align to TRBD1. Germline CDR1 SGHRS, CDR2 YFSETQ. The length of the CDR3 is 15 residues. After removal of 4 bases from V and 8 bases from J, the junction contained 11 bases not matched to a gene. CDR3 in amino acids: CASSRGTGETQEAFF. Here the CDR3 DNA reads TGCGCCAGCAGCAGGGGGACAGGGGAGACCCAAGAAGCTTTCTTT.

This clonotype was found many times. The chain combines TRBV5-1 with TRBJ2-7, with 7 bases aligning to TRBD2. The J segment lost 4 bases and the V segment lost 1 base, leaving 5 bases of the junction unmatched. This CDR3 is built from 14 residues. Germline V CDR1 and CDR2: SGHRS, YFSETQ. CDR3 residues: CASSLSGMSYEQYV. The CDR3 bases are TGCGCCAGCAGCTTGAGCGGGATGTCGTACGAGCAGTACGTC.

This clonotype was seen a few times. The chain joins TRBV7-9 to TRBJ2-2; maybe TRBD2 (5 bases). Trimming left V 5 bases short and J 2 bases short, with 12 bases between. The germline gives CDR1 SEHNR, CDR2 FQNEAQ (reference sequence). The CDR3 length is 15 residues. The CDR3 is CASSQSEENTGELFF. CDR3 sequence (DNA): TGTGCCAGCAGCCAATCGGAGGAAAACACCGGGGAGCTGTTTTTT. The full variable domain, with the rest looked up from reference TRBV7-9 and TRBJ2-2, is DTGVSQNPRHKITKRGQNVTFRCDPISEHNRLYWYRQTLGQGPEFLTYFQNEAQLEKSRLLSDRFSAERPKGSFSTLEIQRTEQGDSAMYLCASSQSEENTGELFFGEGSRLTVL.

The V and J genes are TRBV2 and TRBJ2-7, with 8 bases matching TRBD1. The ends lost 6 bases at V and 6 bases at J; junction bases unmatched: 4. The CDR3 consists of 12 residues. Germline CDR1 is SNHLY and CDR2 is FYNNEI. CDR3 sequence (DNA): TGTGCCAGCAGCTGGACAGGGCGCGAGCAGTACGTC. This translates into CASSWTGREQYV.

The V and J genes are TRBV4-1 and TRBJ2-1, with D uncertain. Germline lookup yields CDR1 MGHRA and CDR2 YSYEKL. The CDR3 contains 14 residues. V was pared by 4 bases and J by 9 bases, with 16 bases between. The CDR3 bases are TGCGCCAGCAGCCCCGGGCCTCAGACCGGTGAGCAGTTCTTC. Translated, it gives CASSPGPQTGEQFF.

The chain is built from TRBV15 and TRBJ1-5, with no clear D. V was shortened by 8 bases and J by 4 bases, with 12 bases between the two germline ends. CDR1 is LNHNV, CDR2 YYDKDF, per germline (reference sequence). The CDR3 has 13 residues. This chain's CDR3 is CATAVGDNQPQHF. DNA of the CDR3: TGTGCCACCGCGGTCGGTGATAATCAGCCCCAGCATTTT.

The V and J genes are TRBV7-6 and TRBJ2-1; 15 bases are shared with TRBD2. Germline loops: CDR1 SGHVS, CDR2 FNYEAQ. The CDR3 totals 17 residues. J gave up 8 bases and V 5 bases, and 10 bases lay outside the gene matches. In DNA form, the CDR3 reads TGTGCCAGCAGCCACGGACTAGCGGGAGGGTCCCGGGATGAGCAGTTCTTC. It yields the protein CASSHGLAGGSRDEQFF.

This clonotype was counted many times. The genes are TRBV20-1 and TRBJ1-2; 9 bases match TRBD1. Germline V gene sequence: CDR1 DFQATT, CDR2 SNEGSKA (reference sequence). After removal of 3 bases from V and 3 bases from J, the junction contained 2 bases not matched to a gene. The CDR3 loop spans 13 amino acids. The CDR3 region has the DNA TGCAGTGCTAGTGGGACAGGGTACTATGGCTACACCTTC. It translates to CSASGTGYYGYTF.